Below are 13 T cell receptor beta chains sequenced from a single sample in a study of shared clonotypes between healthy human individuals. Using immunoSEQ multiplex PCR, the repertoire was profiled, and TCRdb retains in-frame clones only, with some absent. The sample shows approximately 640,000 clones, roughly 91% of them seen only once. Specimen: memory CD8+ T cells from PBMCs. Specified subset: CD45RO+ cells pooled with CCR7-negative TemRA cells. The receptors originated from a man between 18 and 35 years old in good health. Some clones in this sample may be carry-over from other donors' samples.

CDR3 loop: CASSFSGGTEAFF. Written as DNA, the CDR3 is TGTGCCAGCAGCTTTTCAGGGGGGACTGAAGCTTTCTTT. The chain couples TRBV5-8 to TRBJ1-1, with 7 nucleotides matching TRBD1. With 2 bases clipped from V and 5 bases from J, the junction kept 3 bases outside the gene matches. The germline CDR1 and CDR2 sequences are SGHTS and YDEGEE. CDR3 length equals 13 residues.

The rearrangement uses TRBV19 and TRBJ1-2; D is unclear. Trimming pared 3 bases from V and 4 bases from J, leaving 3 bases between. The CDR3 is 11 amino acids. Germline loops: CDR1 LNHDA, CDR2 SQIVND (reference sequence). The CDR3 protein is CASSIGYGYTF. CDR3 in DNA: TGTGCCAGTAGTATTGGCTATGGCTACACCTTC.

This chain's CDR3 is CASSPDNYEQYF. In DNA form, the CDR3 reads TGTGCCAGCAGCCCAGATAACTACGAGCAGTACTTC. V and J are TRBV7-9 and TRBJ2-7; D unclear. The CDR3 covers 12 residues. CDR1 is SEHNR, CDR2 FQNEAQ, per germline (reference sequence). Trimming stripped 5 bases from V and 3 bases from J, with 8 bases between.

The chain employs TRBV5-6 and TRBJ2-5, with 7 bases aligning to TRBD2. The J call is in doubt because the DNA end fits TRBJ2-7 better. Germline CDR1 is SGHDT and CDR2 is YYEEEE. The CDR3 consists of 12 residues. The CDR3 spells CASAGVSYEQYF. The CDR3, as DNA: TGTGCCAGCGCGGGGGTTTCCTACGAGCAGTACTTC.

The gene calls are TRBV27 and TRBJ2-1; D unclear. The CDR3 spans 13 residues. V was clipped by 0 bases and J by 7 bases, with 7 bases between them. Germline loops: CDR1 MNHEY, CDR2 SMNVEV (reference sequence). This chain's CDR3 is CASSLSKVNEQFF. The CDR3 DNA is TGTGCCAGCAGTTTATCGAAAGTGAATGAGCAGTTCTTC.

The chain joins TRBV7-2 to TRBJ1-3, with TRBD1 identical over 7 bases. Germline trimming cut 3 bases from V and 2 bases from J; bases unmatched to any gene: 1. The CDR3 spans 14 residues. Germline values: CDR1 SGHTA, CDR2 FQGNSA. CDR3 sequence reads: CASSFRGPGNTIYF. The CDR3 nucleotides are TGTGCCAGCAGCTTTAGGGGGCCTGGAAACACCATATATTTT. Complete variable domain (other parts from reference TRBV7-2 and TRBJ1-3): GAGVSQSPSNKVTEKGKDVELRCDPISGHTALYWYRQSLGQGLEFLIYFQGNSAPDKSGLPSDRFSAERTGGSVSTLTIQRTQQEDSAVYLCASSFRGPGNTIYFGEGSWLTVV.

The CDR3 loop is CASSQDLSVYEQYF. As DNA, the CDR3 is TGCGCCAGCAGCCAAGATTTATCGGTCTACGAGCAGTACTTC. This chain uses TRBV4-3 with TRBJ2-7; no firm D call. The germline gives CDR1 LGHNA, CDR2 YSLEER. The V end was cut by 0 bases, the J end by 3 bases, with 9 bases between. The length of the CDR3 is 14 residues.

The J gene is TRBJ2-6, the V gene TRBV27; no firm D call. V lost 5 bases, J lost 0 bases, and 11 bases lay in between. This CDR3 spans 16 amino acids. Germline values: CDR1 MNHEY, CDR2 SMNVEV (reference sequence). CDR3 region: CASSPITSSGANVLTF. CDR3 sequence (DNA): TGTGCCAGCAGTCCTATAACGAGCTCTGGGGCCAACGTCCTGACTTTC.

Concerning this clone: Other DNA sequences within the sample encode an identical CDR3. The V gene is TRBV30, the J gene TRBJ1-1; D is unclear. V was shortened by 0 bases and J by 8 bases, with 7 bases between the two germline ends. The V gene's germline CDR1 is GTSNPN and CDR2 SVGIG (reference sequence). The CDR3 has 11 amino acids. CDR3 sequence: CAWSVRPEAFF. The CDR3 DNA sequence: TGTGCCTGGAGTGTACGGCCCGAAGCTTTCTTT.

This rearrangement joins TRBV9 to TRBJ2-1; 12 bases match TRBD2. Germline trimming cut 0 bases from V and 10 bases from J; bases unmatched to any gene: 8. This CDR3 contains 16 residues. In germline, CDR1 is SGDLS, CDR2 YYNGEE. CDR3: CASSVVASGRASEQFF. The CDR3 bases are TGTGCCAGCAGCGTAGTGGCTAGCGGGAGGGCCAGCGAGCAGTTCTTC.

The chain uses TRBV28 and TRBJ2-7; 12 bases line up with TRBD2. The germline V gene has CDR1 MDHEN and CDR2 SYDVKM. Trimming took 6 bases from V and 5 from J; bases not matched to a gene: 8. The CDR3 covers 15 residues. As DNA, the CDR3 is TGTGCCAGCAGCTTACGACTAGCGGGAGTAGACGAGCAGTACTTC. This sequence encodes CASSLRLAGVDEQYF.

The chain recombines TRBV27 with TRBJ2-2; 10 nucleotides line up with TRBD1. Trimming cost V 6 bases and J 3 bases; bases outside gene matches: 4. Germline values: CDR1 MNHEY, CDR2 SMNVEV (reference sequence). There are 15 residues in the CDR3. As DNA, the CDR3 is TGTGCCAGCAGACAGGGACAGGGGTACACCGGGGAGCTGTTTTTT. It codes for CASRQGQGYTGELFF.

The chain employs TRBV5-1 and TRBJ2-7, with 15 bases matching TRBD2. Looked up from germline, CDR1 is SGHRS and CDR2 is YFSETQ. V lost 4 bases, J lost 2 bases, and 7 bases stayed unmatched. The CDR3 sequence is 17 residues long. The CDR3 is CASSLWTSGRVAYEQYF. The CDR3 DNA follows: TGCGCCAGCAGCCTTTGGACTAGCGGGAGGGTGGCCTACGAGCAGTACTTC.